The table lists the clone carrying this T cell receptor (beta chain) with many counts. A single record per CDR3 protein comes from TCRdb applying MiXCR to the RT-PCR reads. This sample has hundreds of thousands of distinct CDR3 sequences, with more than 13% found just once. V shed 2 bases and J shed 4 bases, with 12 bases lying between them. Germline values: CDR1 SEHNR, CDR2 FQNEAQ (reference sequence). The CDR3 loop spans 15 amino acids. Source material: memory CD4+ T cells from blood. V gene TRBV7-9 combines with J gene TRBJ2-1; no clear D gene. The receptor comes from a female donor in good health, serving as a healthy control. CDR3 DNA sequence: TGTGCCAGCAGCTTATCACAAGGCAGATACAATGAGCAGTTCTTC. This encodes CASSLSQGRYNEQFF.